This section outlines one T cell receptor (beta chain) sequence together with its context. The antigen is not known. This sample was taken from a study of OX40 agonist ivuxolimab in advanced cancers. Study as a whole: Patients assigned to dose escalation were diagnosed with hepatocellular carcinoma, melanoma, renal cell or head and neck cancer.

The assay was immunoSEQ multiplex PCR, and TCRdb's table has in-frame clones only and misses some. The sample lists fewer than 85,000 clones; roughly four fifths were seen once. Whole-study findings and limits: At doses 0.1 to 3.0 mg/kg, CD4+ and CD8+ clones expanded. Those patients achieving a partial response at 0.1-3.0 mg/kg showed among the lowest clonal expansion. Among T cells, CD8+ cells averaged more expanded clones than CD4+ cells.

Germline CDR1 SGDLS, CDR2 YYNGEE. Trimming stripped 2 bases from V and 2 bases from J, with 7 bases between. The CDR3 is 13 residues long. The TCR sequence derives from an adult with an advanced solid tumor such as melanoma, head and neck, liver or kidney cancer. This material consisted of CD4+ or CD8+ T cells sorted from blood, taken in a trial of the OX40 agonist ivuxolimab. V usage is TRBV9 and J usage is TRBJ2-5, with D hard to call. CDR3 DNA: TGTGCCAGCAGCGTCGGGCCGCAAGAGACCCAGTACTTC. It is translated as CASSVGPQETQYF. The full variable domain, completed using reference TRBV9 and TRBJ2-5, is DSGVTQTPKHLITATGQRVTLRCSPRSGDLSVYWYQQSLDQGLQFLIQYYNGEERAKGNILERFSAQQFPDLHSELNLSSLELGDSALYFCASSVGPQETQYFGPGTRLLVL.